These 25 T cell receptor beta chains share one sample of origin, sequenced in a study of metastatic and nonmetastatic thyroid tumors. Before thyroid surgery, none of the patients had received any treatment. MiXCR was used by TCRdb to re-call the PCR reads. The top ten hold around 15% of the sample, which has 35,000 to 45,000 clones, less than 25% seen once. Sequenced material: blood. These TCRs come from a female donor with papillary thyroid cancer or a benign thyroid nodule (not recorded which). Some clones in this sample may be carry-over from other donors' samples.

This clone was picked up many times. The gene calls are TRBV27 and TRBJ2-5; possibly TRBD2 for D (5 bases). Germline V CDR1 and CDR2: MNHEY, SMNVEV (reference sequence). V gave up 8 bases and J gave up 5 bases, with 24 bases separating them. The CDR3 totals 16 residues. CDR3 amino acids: CASYGPLGLRGETQYF. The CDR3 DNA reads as TGTGCCAGCTATGGCCCCCTAGGCCTCCGCGGGGAGACCCAGTACTTC.

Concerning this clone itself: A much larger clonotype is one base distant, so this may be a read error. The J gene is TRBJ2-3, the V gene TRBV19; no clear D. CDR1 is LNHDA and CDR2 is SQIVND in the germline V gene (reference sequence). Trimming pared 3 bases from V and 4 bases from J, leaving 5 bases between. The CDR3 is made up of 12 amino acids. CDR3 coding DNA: TGTGCCAGTAGTATGTTATCAGATACGCAGTATTTT. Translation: CASSMLSDTQYF.

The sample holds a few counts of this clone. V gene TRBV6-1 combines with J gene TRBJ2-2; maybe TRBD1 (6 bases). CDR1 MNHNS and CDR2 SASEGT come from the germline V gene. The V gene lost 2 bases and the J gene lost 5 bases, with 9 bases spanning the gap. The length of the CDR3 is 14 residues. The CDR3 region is CASSERGITGELFF. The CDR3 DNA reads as TGTGCCAGCAGTGAAAGGGGGATAACCGGGGAGCTGTTTTTT.

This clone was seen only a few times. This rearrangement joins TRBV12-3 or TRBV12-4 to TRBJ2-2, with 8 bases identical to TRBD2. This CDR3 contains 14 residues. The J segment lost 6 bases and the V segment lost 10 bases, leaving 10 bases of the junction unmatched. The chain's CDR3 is CATSGSAGSGELFF. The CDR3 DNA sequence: TGTGCCACAAGCGGGAGTGCCGGGTCCGGGGAGCTGTTTTTT.

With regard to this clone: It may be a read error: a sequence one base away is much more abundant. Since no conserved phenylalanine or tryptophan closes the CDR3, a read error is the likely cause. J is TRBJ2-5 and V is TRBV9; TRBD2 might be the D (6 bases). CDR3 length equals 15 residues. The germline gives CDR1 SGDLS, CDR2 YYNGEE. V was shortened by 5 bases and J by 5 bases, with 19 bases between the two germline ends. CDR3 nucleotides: TGTGCCAGCAGTCCCGGAGGGGAGCCCGCCGAGACCCAGTACCTC. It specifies CASSPGGEPAETQYL.

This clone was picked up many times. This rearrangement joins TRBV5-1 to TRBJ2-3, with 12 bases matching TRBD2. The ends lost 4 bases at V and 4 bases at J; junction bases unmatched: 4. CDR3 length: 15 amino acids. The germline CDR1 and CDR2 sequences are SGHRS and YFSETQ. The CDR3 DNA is TGCGCCAGCAGCCCTAGCGGGAGGGGACCAGATACGCAGTATTTT. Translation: CASSPSGRGPDTQYF.

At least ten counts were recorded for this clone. The CDR3 sequence is CASSLLPAIQETQYF. The CDR3 nucleotides are TGTGCCAGCAGCTTATTGCCAGCCATCCAAGAGACCCAGTACTTC. This chain links TRBV11-3 with TRBJ2-5; D gene ambiguous. V was shortened by 2 bases and J by 1 base, with 11 bases between the two germline ends. The germline gives CDR1 SGHNT, CDR2 YENEEA. The CDR3 spans 15 residues.

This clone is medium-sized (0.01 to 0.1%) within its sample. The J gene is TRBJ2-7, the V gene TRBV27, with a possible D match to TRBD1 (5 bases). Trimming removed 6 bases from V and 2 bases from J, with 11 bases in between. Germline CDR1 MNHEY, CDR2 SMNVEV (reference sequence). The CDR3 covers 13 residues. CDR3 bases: TGTGCCAGCAGAACGACAGTCCCCTACGAGCAGTACTTC. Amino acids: CASRTTVPYEQYF.

Here the CDR3 reads CASSETGGEQYEQYF. The CDR3 nucleotides are TGCGCCAGCAGCGAGACAGGGGGCGAGCAGTACGAGCAGTACTTC. This chain connects TRBV5-1 to TRBJ2-7, with 10 bases aligning to TRBD1. In germline, CDR1 is SGHRS, CDR2 YFSETQ. This CDR3 spans 15 amino acids. Unmatched junction bases numbered 8, after V lost 4 bases and J lost 4 bases.

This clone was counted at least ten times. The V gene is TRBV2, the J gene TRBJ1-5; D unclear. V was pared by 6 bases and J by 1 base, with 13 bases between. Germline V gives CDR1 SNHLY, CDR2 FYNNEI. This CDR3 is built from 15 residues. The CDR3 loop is CASSPEDASNQPQHF. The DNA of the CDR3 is TGTGCCAGCAGCCCGGAGGATGCAAGCAATCAGCCCCAGCATTTT.

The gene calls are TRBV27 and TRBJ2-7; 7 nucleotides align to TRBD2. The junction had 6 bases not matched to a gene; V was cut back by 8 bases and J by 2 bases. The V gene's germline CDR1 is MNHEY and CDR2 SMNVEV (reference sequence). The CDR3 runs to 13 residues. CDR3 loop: CASSFSGAYEQYF. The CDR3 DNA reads TGTGCCAGCTCCTTCAGCGGGGCCTACGAGCAGTACTTC.

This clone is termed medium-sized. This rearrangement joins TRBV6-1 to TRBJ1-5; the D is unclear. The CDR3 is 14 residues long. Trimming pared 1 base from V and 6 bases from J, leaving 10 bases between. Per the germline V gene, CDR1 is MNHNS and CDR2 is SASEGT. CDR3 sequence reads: CASSEGSEGQPQHF. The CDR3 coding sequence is TGTGCCAGCAGTGAAGGATCAGAAGGTCAGCCCCAGCATTTT.

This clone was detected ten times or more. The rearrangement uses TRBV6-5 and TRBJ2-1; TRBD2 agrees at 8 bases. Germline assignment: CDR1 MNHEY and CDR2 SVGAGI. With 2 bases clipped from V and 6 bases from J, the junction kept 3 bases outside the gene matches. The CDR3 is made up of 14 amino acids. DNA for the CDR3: TGTGCCAGCAGTTACCCGGGGGGGTCCAATGAGCAGTTCTTC. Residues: CASSYPGGSNEQFF.

CDR3 nucleotides: TGTGCCAGCAGCCAAGGGACTAGCACGACAAGGACCGGGGAGCTGTTTTTT. Translated, it gives CASSQGTSTTRTGELFF. This chain connects TRBV4-2 to TRBJ2-2; TRBD2 matches at 8 bases. CDR3 length: 17 amino acids. Germline lookup yields CDR1 LGHNA and CDR2 YNFKEQ. Trimming removed 1 base from V and 5 bases from J; junction bases left unmatched: 9.

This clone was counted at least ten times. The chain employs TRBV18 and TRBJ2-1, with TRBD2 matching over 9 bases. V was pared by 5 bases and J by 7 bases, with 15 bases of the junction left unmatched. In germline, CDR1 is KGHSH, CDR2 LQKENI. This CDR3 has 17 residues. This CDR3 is CASSSRSGSGSINEQFF. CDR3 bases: TGTGCCAGCTCATCAAGAAGTGGTAGCGGGAGTATAAATGAGCAGTTCTTC.

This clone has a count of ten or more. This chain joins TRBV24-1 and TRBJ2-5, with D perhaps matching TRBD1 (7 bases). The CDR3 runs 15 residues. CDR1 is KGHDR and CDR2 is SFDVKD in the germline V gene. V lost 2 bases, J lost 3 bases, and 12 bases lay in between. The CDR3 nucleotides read TGTGCCACCAGTGATTACGGCAGGGGGGAAGAGACCCAGTACTTC. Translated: CATSDYGRGEETQYF.

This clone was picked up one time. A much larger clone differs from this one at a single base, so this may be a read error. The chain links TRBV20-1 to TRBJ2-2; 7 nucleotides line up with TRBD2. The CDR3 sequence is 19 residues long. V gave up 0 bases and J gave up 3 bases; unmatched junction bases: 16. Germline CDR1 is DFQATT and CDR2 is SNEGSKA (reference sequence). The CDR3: CSARDRVGISGDHTGELFF. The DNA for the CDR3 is TGCAGTGCTAGAGATCGAGTGGGCATAAGCGGGGACCACACCGGGGAGCTGTTTTTT.

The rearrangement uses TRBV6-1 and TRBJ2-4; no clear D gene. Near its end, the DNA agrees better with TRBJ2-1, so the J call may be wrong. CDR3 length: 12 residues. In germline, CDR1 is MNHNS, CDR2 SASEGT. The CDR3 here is CASSRPRVEQFF. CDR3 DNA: TGTGCCAGCAGCCGCCCTAGGGTTGAACAGTTCTTC.

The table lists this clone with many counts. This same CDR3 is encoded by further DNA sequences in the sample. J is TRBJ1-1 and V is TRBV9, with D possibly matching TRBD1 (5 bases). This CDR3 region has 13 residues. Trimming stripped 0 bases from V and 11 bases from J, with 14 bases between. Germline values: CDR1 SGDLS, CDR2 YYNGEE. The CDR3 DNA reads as TGTGCCAGCAGCGTAGGAGGGGCAGGGCCGGCTTTCTTT. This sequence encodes CASSVGGAGPAFF.

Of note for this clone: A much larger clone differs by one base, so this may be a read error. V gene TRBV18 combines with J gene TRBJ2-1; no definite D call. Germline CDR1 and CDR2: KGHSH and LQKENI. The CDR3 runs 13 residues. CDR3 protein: CASSPPVGNDQFF. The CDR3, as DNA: TGTGCCAGCTCACCACCGGTTGGCAATGATCAGTTCTTC.

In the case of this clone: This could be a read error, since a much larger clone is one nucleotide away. The CDR3 nucleotides are TGTGCCAGCAGTGGATACTACTATGGCTACACCTTC. Amino acids: CASSGYYYGYTF. The genes are TRBV25-1 and TRBJ1-2; D gene ambiguous. Germline V lookup: CDR1 MGHDK, CDR2 SYGVNS. The CDR3 spans 12 residues. V was clipped by 4 bases and J by 3 bases, with 6 bases between them.

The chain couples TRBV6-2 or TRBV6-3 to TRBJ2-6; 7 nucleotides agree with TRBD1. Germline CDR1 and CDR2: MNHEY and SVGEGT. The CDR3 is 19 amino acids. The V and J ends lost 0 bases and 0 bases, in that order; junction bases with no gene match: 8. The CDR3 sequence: CASSYSKGASPSGANVLTF. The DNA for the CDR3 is TGTGCCAGCAGTTACTCGAAGGGGGCTTCCCCCTCTGGGGCCAACGTCCTGACTTTC.

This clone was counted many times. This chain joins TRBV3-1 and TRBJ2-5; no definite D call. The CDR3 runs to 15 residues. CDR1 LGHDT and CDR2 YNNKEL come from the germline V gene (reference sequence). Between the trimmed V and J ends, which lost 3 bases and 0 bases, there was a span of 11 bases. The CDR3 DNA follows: TGTGCCAGCAGCCAGCCCCTTAGGTACCAAGAGACCCAGTACTTC. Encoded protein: CASSQPLRYQETQYF.

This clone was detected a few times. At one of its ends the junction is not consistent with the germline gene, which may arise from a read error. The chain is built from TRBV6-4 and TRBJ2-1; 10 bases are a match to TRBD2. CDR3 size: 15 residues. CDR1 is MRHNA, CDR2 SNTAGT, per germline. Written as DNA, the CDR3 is TGTGCCAGCAGTGAGATAGCGGGAGGCGTAAATGGGCAGTTCTTC. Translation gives CASSEIAGGVNGQFF.

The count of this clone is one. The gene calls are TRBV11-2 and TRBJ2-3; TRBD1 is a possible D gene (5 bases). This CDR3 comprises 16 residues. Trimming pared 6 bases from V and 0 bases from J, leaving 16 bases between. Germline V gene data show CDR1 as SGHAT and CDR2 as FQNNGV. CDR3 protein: CASSFSNRPSTDTQYF. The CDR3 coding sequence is TGTGCCAGCAGTTTCTCTAACAGGCCCAGCACAGATACGCAGTATTTT.